This T cell receptor beta chain was retrieved from a study of T cells in Graves' hyperthyroidism and ophthalmopathy. Overall study: Sampling of peripheral blood happened at initial diagnosis, prior to any treatment. General study findings and limits: Expanded thyroid clonotypes (above 0.001) were mostly also found in blood.

Trimming took off 3 bases at V and 3 bases at J, with 12 bases between the two ends. This CDR3 spans 14 amino acids. The germline V gene encodes CDR1 MDHEN and CDR2 SYDVKM. Graves' hyperthyroidism without ophthalmopathy progression within 18 months was termed stable. What was amplified from RNA transcripts were TCR beta CDR3 regions. The HTBI primer set was used in a first-round RT-PCR of the TCR CDR3. MiXCR was run by TCRdb on the multiplex PCR reads, yielding one entry per CDR3 protein. Of hundreds of thousands of distinct CDR3 sequences in the sample, around 15% were seen once. This clonotype has a count of ten or more. Antigen specificity is unknown.

The sequence was collected from a woman under 40 with Graves' hyperthyroidism. The chain joins TRBV28 to TRBJ2-7, with unresolved D. Sequencing was done on a sample of blood. CDR3 residues: CASSLTRNGYEQYF. The CDR3 DNA reads as TGTGCCAGCAGTTTGACCCGAAACGGCTACGAGCAGTACTTC.